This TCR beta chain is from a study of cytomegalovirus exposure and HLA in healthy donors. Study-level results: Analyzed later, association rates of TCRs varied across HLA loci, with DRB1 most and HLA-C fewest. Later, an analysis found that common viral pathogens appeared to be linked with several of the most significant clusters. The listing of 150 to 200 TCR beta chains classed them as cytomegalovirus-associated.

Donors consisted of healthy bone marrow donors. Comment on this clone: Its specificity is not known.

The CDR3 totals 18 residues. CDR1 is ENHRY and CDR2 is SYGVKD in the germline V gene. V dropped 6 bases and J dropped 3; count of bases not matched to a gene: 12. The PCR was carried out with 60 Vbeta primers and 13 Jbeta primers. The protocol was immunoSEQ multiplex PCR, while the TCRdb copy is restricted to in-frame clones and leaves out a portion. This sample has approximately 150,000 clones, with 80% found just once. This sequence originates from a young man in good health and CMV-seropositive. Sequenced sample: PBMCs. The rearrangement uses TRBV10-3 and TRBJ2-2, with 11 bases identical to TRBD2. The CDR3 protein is CAIRRQTSGKWYTGELFF. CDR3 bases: TGTGCCATCAGGAGGCAGACTAGCGGGAAGTGGTACACCGGGGAGCTGTTTTTT.